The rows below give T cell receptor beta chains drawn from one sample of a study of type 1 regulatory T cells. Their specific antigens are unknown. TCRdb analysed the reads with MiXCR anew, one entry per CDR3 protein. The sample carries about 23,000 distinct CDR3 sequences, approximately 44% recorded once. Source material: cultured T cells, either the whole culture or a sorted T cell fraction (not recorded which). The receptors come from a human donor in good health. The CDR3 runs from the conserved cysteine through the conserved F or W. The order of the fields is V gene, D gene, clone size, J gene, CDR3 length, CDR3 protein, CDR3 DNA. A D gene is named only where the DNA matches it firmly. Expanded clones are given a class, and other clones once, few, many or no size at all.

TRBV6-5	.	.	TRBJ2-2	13	CASKGANTGELFF	TGTGCCAGCAAAGGAGCGAACACCGGGGAGCTGTTTTTT
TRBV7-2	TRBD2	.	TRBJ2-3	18	CASSPPRGRTSAVYTQYF	TGTGCCAGCTCCCCCCCCCGAGGCAGGACTAGCGCCGTTTATACGCAGTATTTT
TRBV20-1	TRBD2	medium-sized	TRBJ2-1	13	CSARPAGLHEQFF	TGCAGTGCTAGACCAGCGGGGTTGCATGAGCAGTTCTTC
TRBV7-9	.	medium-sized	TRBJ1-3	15	CASSLVGASGNTIYF	TGTGCCAGCAGCTTAGTCGGGGCCTCTGGAAACACCATATATTTT
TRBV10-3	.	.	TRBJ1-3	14	CAIRTQGSGNTIYF	TGTGCCATCAGGACACAGGGATCTGGAAACACCATATATTTT
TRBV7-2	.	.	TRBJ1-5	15	CASSFVGNSNQPQHF	TGTGCCAGCAGCTTCGTGGGAAATAGCAATCAGCCCCAGCATTTT
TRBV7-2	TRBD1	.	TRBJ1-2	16	CASSLEGTATNYGYTF	TGTGCCAGCAGCTTAGAGGGGACAGCTACTAACTATGGCTACACCTTC
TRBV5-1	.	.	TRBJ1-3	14	CASSLTGLGNTIYF	TGCGCCAGCAGCTTGACGGGGCTTGGAAACACCATATATTTT
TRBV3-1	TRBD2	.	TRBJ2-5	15	CASSHLAGGLETQYF	TGTGCCAGCAGTCACCTAGCGGGGGGGTTAGAGACCCAGTACTTC
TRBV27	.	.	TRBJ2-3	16	CASNLRAEHWTDTQYF	TGTGCCAGCAATCTCCGAGCGGAACATTGGACAGATACGCAGTATTTT
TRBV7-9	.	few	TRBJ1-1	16	CASSLGQDPGDTEAFF	TGTGCCAGCAGCTTAGGTCAGGACCCCGGAGACACTGAAGCTTTCTTT
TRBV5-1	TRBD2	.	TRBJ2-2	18	CASSPRGETGTNTGELFF	TGCGCCAGCAGCCCACGGGGGGAGACTGGAACGAACACCGGGGAGCTGTTTTTT
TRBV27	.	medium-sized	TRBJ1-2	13	CASSERTFSGYTF	TGTGCCAGCAGTGAAAGGACTTTTTCTGGCTACACCTTC
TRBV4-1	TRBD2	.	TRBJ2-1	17	CASSHKIAGGPVNEQFF	TGCGCCAGCAGCCATAAAATAGCGGGGGGGCCGGTCAATGAGCAGTTCTTC
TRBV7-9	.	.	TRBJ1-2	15	CASSFPGQLTMRYTF	TGTGCCAGCAGCTTTCCAGGACAACTTACTATGCGGTACACCTTC
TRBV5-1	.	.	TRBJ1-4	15	CSSSSGVLREEKLFF	TGCTCCAGCAGCTCAGGGGTACTGAGGGAAGAAAAACTGTTTTTT
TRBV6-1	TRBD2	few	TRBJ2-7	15	CASREGLAGPYEQYF	TGTGCCAGCAGGGAAGGACTAGCGGGTCCCTACGAGCAGTACTTC
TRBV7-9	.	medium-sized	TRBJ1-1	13	CAGFRGRNTEAFF	TGTGCCGGATTCAGGGGCCGCAACACTGAAGCTTTCTTT
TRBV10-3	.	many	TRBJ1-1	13	CAISDTGAFEAFF	TGTGCCATCAGTGATACAGGAGCCTTCGAAGCTTTCTTT
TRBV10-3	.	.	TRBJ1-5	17	CAISESVGGYSNQPQHF	TGTGCCATCAGTGAGTCTGTTGGGGGGTATAGCAATCAGCCCCAGCATTTT
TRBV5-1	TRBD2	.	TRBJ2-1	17	CASSLAPSGGASNEQFF	TGCGCCAGCAGCTTGGCGCCTAGCGGGGGGGCCAGCAATGAGCAGTTCTTC
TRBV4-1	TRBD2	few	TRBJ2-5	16	CASSLGLAGIQETQYF	TGCGCCAGCAGCCTCGGACTAGCGGGGATCCAAGAGACCCAGTACTTC
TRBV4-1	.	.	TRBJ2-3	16	CASSHTGLDLTDTQYF	TGCGCCAGCAGTCACACCGGACTGGATCTCACAGATACGCAGTATTTT
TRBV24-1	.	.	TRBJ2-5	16	CATSDPGTEMQETQYF	TGTGCCACCAGTGATCCAGGGACCGAGATGCAAGAGACCCAGTACTTC
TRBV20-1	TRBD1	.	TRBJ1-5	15	CSSGQANNYNQPQHF	TGCAGTTCGGGACAGGCCAACAATTACAATCAGCCCCAGCATTTT
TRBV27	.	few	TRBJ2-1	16	CASSLRQEAGYNEQFF	TGTGCCAGCAGTCTAAGACAGGAAGCAGGGTACAATGAGCAGTTCTTC
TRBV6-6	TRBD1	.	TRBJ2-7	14	CASSGQGPIYEQYF	TGTGCCAGCAGTGGACAGGGCCCCATTTACGAGCAGTACTTC
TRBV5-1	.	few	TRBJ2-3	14	CASSLGVSTDTQYF	TGCGCCAGCAGCTTAGGGGTCAGCACAGATACGCAGTATTTT
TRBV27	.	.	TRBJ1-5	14	CASSLAASVQPQHF	TGTGCCAGCAGTTTAGCGGCAAGTGTTCAGCCCCAGCATTTT
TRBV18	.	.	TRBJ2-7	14	CASSPAWQYYEQYF	TGTGCCAGCTCACCAGCCTGGCAATACTACGAGCAGTACTTC
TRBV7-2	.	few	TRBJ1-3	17	CASSRARDHFSGNTIYF	TGTGCCAGCAGCCGGGCGAGGGACCACTTCTCTGGAAACACCATATATTTT
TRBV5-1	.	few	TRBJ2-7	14	CASSFGRDTLEQYF	TGCGCCAGCAGCTTCGGCCGGGACACTCTCGAGCAGTACTTC
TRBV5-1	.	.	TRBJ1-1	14	CASSLGFSGGWTFF	TGCGCCAGCAGCTTGGGGTTTTCGGGGGGCTGGACTTTCTTT
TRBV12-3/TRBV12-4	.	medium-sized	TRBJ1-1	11	CASSFRGEAFF	TGTGCCAGCAGTTTCCGGGGTGAAGCTTTCTTT
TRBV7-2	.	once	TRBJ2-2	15	CASSSPSTLGRELFF	TGTGCCAGCAGCTCCCCATCCACCCTGGGCCGGGAGCTGTTTTTT
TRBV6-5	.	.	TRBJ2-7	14	CASSLVGGPYEQYF	TGTGCCAGCAGTTTAGTCGGGGGCCCCTACGAGCAGTACTTC
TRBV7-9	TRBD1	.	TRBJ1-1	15	CASRPPGGDWSKAFF	TGTGCCAGCAGGCCCCCAGGGGGCGACTGGTCTAAAGCTTTCTTT
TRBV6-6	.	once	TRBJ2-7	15	CASSYWGAGSYEQYF	TGTGCCAGCAGTTACTGGGGGGCTGGGTCCTACGAGCAGTACTTC
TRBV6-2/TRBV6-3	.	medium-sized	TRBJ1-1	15	CASSSHDGINTEAFF	TGTGCCAGCAGTTCCCACGACGGTATAAACACTGAAGCTTTCTTT
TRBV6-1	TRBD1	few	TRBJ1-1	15	CASSESGPGGPEAFF	TGTGCCAGCAGTGAGTCAGGGCCAGGGGGGCCTGAAGCTTTCTTT
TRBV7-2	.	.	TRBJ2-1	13	CASSFLSPIKQFF	TGTGCCAGCAGCTTTCTATCGCCTATCAAGCAGTTCTTC
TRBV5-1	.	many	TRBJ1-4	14	CASSLPDPRAKLFF	TGCGCCAGCAGCTTGCCTGACCCCCGGGCAAAACTGTTTTTT
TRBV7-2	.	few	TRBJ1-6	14	CASSSTRGISPLHF	TGTGCCAGCAGCTCGACTCGGGGAATTTCACCCCTCCACTTT
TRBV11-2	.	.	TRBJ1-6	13	CASSLGYNSPLHF	TGTGCCAGCAGCTTAGGATATAATTCACCCCTCCACTTT
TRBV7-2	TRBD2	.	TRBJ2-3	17	CASSNAGTSGTRNTQYF	TGTGCCAGCAGCAACGCCGGGACTAGCGGGACGAGGAATACGCAGTATTTT
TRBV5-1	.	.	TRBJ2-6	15	CASSREGAGANVLTF	TGCGCCAGCAGCAGGGAGGGGGCTGGGGCCAACGTCCTGACTTTC
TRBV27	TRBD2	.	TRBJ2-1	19	CASTQPSRLAGGLNNEQFF	TGTGCCAGCACCCAACCCTCCCGACTAGCGGGGGGGCTGAACAATGAGCAGTTCTTC
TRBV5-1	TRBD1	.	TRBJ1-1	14	CASSKGTVDTEAFF	TGCGCCAGCAGCAAGGGGACAGTAGACACTGAAGCTTTCTTT
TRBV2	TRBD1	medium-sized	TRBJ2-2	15	CASSRDRLATGELFF	TGTGCCAGCAGTCGGGACAGGTTGGCCACCGGGGAGCTGTTTTTT
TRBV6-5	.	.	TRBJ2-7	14	CASSYWVGSNEQYF	TGTGCCAGCAGTTACTGGGTAGGGAGCAACGAGCAGTACTTC
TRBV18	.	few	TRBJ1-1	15	CASSPPSGVNTEAFF	TGTGCCAGCTCACCACCGTCAGGGGTGAACACTGAAGCTTTCTTT
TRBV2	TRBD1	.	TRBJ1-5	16	CASMRGQVNSNQPQHF	TGTGCCAGCATGCGAGGACAGGTTAATAGCAATCAGCCCCAGCATTTT
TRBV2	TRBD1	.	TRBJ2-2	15	CASSGQGVRSGELFF	TGTGCCAGCAGCGGACAGGGAGTCAGGTCCGGGGAGCTGTTTTTT
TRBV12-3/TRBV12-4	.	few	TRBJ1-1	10	CASMLTEAFF	TGTGCCAGCATGTTAACTGAAGCTTTCTTT
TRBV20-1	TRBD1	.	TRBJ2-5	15	CSADLRDSQQETQYF	TGCAGTGCCGACCTCCGGGACAGCCAACAAGAGACCCAGTACTTC
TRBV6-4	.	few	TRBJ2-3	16	CASSAPTRGQGDTQYF	TGTGCCAGCAGTGCCCCGACTAGGGGGCAGGGGGATACGCAGTATTTT